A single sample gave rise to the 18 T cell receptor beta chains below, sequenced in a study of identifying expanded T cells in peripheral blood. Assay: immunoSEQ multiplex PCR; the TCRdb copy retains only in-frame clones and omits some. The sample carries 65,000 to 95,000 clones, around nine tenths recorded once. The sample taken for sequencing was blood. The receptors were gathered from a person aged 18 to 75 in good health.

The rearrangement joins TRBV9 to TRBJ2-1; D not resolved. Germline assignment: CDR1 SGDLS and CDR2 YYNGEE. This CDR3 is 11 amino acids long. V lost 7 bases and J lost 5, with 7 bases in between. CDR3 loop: CASSENNEQFF. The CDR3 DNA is TGTGCCAGCTCCGAAAACAATGAGCAGTTCTTC.

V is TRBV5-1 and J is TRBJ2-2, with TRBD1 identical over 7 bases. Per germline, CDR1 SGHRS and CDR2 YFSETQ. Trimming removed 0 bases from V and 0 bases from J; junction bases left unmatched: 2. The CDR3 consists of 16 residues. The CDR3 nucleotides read TGCGCCAGCAGCTTGGAAGGGGGCGCGAACACCGGGGAGCTGTTTTTT. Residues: CASSLEGGANTGELFF.

The CDR3 DNA sequence: TGCGCCAGCAGCCAAGAACAGGTGGAGTGGGTCACTGAAGCTTTCTTT. Its protein is CASSQEQVEWVTEAFF. The rearrangement links TRBV4-1 to TRBJ1-1, with a weak D call TRBD1 (5 bases). Per germline, CDR1 MGHRA and CDR2 YSYEKL. The CDR3 has 16 amino acids. V gave up 0 bases and J gave up 4 bases, with 15 bases separating them.

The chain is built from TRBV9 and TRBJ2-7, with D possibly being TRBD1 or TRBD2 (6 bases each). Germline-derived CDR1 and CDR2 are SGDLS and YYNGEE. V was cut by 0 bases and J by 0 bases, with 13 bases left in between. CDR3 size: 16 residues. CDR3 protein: CASSVGSGAVSYEQYF. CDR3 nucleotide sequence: TGTGCCAGCAGCGTAGGATCGGGGGCGGTCTCCTACGAGCAGTACTTC.

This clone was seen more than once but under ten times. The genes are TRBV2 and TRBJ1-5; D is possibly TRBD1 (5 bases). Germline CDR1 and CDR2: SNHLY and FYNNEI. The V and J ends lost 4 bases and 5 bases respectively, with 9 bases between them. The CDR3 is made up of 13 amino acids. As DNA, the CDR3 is TGTGCCAGCAGTGGAACAGGATATCAGCCCCAGCATTTT. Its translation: CASSGTGYQPQHF.

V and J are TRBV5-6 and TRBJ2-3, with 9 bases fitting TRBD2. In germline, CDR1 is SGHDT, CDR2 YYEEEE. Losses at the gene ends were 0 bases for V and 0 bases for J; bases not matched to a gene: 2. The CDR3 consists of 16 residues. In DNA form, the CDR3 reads TGTGCCAGCAGCTTGGTGCTAGCGGGGAGCACAGATACGCAGTATTTT. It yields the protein CASSLVLAGSTDTQYF.

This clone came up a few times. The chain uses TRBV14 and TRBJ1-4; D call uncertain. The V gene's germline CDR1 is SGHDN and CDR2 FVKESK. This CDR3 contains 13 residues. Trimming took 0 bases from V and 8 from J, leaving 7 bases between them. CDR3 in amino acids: CASSQESREKLFF. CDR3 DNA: TGTGCCAGCAGCCAAGAGAGCAGGGAAAAACTGTTTTTT.

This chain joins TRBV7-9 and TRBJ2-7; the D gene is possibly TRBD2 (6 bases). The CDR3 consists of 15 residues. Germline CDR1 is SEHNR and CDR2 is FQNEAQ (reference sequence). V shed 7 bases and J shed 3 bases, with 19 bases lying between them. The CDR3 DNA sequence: TGTGCCAGCACCCCCCCATGGCGGGGAGACTACGAGCAGTACTTC. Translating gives CASTPPWRGDYEQYF.

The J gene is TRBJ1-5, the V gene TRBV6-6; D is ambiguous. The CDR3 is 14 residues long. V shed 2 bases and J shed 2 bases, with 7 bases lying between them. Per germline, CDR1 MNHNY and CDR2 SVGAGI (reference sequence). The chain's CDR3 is CASSYPGGNQPQHF. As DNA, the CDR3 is TGTGCCAGCAGTTACCCTGGGGGCAATCAGCCCCAGCATTTT.

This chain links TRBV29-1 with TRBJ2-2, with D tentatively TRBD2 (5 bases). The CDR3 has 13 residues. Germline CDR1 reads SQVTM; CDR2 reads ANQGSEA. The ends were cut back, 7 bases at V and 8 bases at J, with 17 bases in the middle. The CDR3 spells CSAARSEGGELFF. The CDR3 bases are TGCAGCGCGGCCCGAAGTGAGGGAGGGGAGCTGTTTTTT.

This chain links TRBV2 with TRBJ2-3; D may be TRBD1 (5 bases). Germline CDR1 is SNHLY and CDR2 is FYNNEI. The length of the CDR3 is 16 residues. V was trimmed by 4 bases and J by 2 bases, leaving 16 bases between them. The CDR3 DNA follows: TGTGCCAGCAGTGTCACCACCAGGGTACCCACAGATACGCAGTATTTT. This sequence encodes CASSVTTRVPTDTQYF.

The CDR3 loop is CASSTPDRGNTIYF. The CDR3 nucleotides are TGTGCCAGCAGTACCCCGGACAGAGGAAACACCATATATTTT. The chain recombines TRBV28 with TRBJ1-3; TRBD1 is a possible D gene (6 bases). There are 14 residues in the CDR3. V gave up 5 bases and J gave up 4 bases, with 12 bases separating them. Germline V gene data show CDR1 as MDHEN and CDR2 as SYDVKM. The whole variable domain, filled in from reference TRBV28 and TRBJ1-3, reads DVKVTQSSRYLVKRTGEKVFLECVQDMDHENMFWYRQDPGLGLRLIYFSYDVKMKEKGDIPEGYSVSREKKERFSLILESASTNQTSMYLCASSTPDRGNTIYFGEGSWLTVV.

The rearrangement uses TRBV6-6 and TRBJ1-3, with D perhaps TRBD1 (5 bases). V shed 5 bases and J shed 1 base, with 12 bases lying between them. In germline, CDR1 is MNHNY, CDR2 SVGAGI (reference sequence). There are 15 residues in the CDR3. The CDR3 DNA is TGTGCCAGCAGTGACAGTCTCCTTTCTGGAAACACCATATATTTT. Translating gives CASSDSLLSGNTIYF.

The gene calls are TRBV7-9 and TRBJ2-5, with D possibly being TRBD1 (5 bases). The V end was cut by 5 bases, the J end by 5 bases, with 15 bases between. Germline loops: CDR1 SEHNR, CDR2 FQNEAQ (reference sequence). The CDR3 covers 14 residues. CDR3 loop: CASSPGNHRETQYF. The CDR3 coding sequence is TGTGCCAGCAGCCCAGGGAATCACCGGGAGACCCAGTACTTC.

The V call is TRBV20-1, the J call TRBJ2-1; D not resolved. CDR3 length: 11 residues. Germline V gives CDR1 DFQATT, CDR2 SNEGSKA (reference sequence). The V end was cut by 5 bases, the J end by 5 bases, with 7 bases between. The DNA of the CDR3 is TGCAGTGCTGGGCTGAACAATGAGCAGTTCTTC. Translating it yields CSAGLNNEQFF.

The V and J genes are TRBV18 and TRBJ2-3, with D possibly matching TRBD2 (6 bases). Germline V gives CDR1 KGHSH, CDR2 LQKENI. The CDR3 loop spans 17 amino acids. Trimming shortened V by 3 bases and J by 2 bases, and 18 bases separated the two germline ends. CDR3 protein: CASSPIYGGVDTDTQYF. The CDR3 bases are TGTGCCAGCTCACCTATCTACGGCGGGGTTGACACAGATACGCAGTATTTT.

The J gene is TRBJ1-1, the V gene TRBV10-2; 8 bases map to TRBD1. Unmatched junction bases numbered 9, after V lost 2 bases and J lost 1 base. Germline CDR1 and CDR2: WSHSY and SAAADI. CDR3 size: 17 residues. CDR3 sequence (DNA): TGCGCCAGCAGTGAGGCCCTCAGGGGGCGGGGGAACACTGAAGCTTTCTTT. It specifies CASSEALRGRGNTEAFF.

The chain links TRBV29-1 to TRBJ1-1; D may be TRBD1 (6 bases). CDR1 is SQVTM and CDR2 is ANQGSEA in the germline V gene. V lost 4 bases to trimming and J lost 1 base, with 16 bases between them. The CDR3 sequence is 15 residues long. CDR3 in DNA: TGCAGCGTTGTGGAGGGGGGCAGATCGAACACTGAAGCTTTCTTT. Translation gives CSVVEGGRSNTEAFF.